The source of this T cell receptor beta chain is a study of T cell changes during pregnancy in multiple sclerosis. This CDR3 spans 14 amino acids. V shed 5 bases and J shed 2 bases, with 12 bases lying between them. Germline CDR1 reads SGHTA; CDR2 reads FQGNSA. Data came from immunoSEQ multiplex PCR; TCRdb stores just in-frame clones and leaves some out. The table has roughly 38,000 clones, 85% to 95% seen once. The origin of this receptor is a female donor with multiple sclerosis, enrolled in a pregnancy study. The V call is TRBV7-2, the J call TRBJ2-5, with D perhaps TRBD2 (7 bases). The sample consisted of CD4+ T cells from peripheral blood mononuclear cells, taken in the third trimester of pregnancy. The CDR3 DNA follows: TGTGCCAGCAGCCGGGGGGCCCAACAAGAGACCCAGTACTTC. Amino acid sequence: CASSRGAQQETQYF.